This paragraph reports one T cell receptor (beta chain). Its target is not known. The data derive from a study of cytomegalovirus exposure and HLA in healthy donors. Whole-study findings and limits: An observed cluster of highly shared sequence variants was recorded as a likely sequencing artifact. Reportedly, cytomegalovirus status was diagnosed with high sensitivity and specificity. It was assumed in the presence/absence analyses that sequencing depth was roughly uniform across donors.

The V and J ends lost 4 bases and 6 bases respectively, with 17 bases between them. CDR3 size: 15 residues. Germline V gene data show CDR1 as MNHEY and CDR2 as SMNVEV (reference sequence). In the PCR, 60 Vbeta and 13 Jbeta primers were used. Clones were read by immunoSEQ multiplex PCR, and TCRdb kept only the in-frame ones, dropping some. The table records 150,000 to 200,000 clones, approximately 83% of them present only once. V usage is TRBV27 and J usage is TRBJ2-3; the D gene is possibly TRBD2 (7 bases). The TCR originated in a young man in good health and CMV-seropositive. Sequencing input: PBMCs. CDR3 region: CASSSAGAPPDTQYF. CDR3 sequence (DNA): TGTGCCAGCAGTTCCGCGGGGGCCCCCCCCGATACGCAGTATTTT.